This section outlines one T cell receptor beta chain sequence together with its context. Antigen specificity is unknown. The sample comes from a study of post-analysis software for immune sequencing data. Study-wide context: The study covered relapsing-remitting, secondary progressive and progressive-relapsing courses of multiple sclerosis. Findings and caveats of the study: When patients were compared with controls, five TRBV segments were more frequent, TRBV5-6, TRBV5-1 and TRBV20-1 among them. With F measure, samples from one preparation batch clustered together strongly. Comparison with controls showed significantly lower normalized Chao1 diversity in multiple sclerosis patients.

Prepared libraries of TCR beta cDNA carried unique molecular identifiers. When roughly 0.85 to 11 million T cells were used, they gave a few hundred thousand cDNA molecules. TCRdb reprocessed the PCR reads with MiXCR, giving one entry per CDR3 protein. The profile shows fewer than 900,000 distinct CDR3 sequences, roughly 46% of them singletons. With V trimmed by 4 bases and J by 7 bases, 11 bases remained unmatched. Germline values: CDR1 DFQATT, CDR2 SNEGSKA (reference sequence). The length of the CDR3 is 15 residues. The sequencing sample was made of blood. This TCR was sampled from a girl between 10 and 17 years old with multiple sclerosis. This chain joins TRBV20-1 and TRBJ2-1; 9 bases are a match to TRBD2. The DNA for the CDR3 is TGCAGTGCTACGAATGTGGCTAGCGGGGCTAATGAGCAGTTCTTC. Residues: CSATNVASGANEQFF.